This T cell receptor beta chain appears in the sequencing data of a study of CD8 T cells in ankylosing spondylitis. Study conclusions and caveats: Ankylosing spondylitis blood appeared to be characterized by a TCR beta motif of roughly eight highly homologous variants. Reactive arthritis synovial fluid and blood previously showed some of these motif variants.

This clonotype was seen ten or more times. Antigen specificity is unknown. Using quantitative 5'-RACE with molecular barcodes, the authors made TCR beta libraries. Using its own MiXCR run on the 5' RACE reads, TCRdb lists one record per CDR3 protein. The sample lists about 250,000 distinct CDR3 sequences; around 8% were seen once. Trimming stripped 6 bases from V and 3 bases from J, with 21 bases between. Germline V gives CDR1 MNHEY, CDR2 SVGEGT. The CDR3 is made up of 16 amino acids. The J gene is TRBJ2-7, the V gene TRBV6-2 or TRBV6-3, with D maybe TRBD1 (6 bases). Sequences were obtained from blood, either unsorted or a sorted T cell fraction (not recorded which). This clonotype was obtained from a female donor with ankylosing spondylitis or in good health (not recorded which). The CDR3, as DNA: TGTGCCAGCAGAATTCCGACAGGCCCAAGGAACTACGAGCAGTACTTC. This encodes CASRIPTGPRNYEQYF.